Below are 21 T cell receptor beta chains sequenced from a single sample in a study of Tregs in tolerant kidney transplant recipients. Assay used: immunoSEQ multiplex PCR; TCRdb lists only in-frame clones, some missing. The sample has about 81,000 clones, roughly 91% seen once. Related graft donors supplied nonmyeloablative bone marrow transplants, and mixed chimerism was transient. Sequencing used CD4+ T cells from blood (PBMCs), obtained 24 months after the transplant. These receptors were taken from a human patient who received a combined kidney and bone marrow transplant. Some T cells may have come from the graft donor.

The rearrangement joins TRBV5-4 to TRBJ2-5; D may be TRBD2 (5 bases). The V gene's germline CDR1 is SGHNT and CDR2 YYREEE (reference sequence). V was shortened by 3 bases and J by 4 bases, with 16 bases between the two germline ends. CDR3 length: 15 amino acids. Written as DNA, the CDR3 is TGTGCCAGCAGCTCTAAGGACTTCTTGCGAGAGACCCAGTACTTC. Protein product: CASSSKDFLRETQYF.

This clone was seen just once. This chain uses TRBV18 with TRBJ2-5, with D unclear. This CDR3 spans 16 amino acids. The V and J ends lost 2 bases and 5 bases respectively, with 18 bases between them. In germline, CDR1 is KGHSH, CDR2 LQKENI. The CDR3 sequence is CASSPSSLSGRETQYF. CDR3 DNA: TGTGCCAGCTCACCATCCTCCTTATCGGGTCGCGAGACCCAGTACTTC.

V gene TRBV7-2 combines with J gene TRBJ2-4; 7 nucleotides line up with TRBD1. Germline CDR1 SGHTA, CDR2 FQGNSA. The trim removed 6 bases at V and 5 bases at J, leaving 10 bases unmatched. The CDR3 has 15 residues. The CDR3 protein is CASSRDRQGENIQYF. The CDR3 DNA follows: TGTGCCAGCAGTCGAGATAGACAGGGAGAAAACATTCAGTACTTC.

The chain couples TRBV4-3 to TRBJ2-3; D remains unclear. The V end lost 5 bases, the J end lost 4 bases, and 13 bases lay between the germline ends. Germline CDR1 and CDR2: LGHNA and YSLEER. The CDR3 has 14 residues. The CDR3 loop reads CASSSRFYADTQYF. CDR3 DNA: TGCGCCAGCAGCTCCCGGTTCTATGCAGATACGCAGTATTTT.

For the CDR3, the DNA is TGTGCCATCAGTGAACAGTCGACAGGGGGCTCGTATGGCTACACCTTC. Translated: CAISEQSTGGSYGYTF. The chain is built from TRBV10-3 and TRBJ1-2, with TRBD1 identical over 10 bases. CDR3 length: 16 residues. After removal of 3 bases from V and 5 bases from J, the junction contained 9 bases not matched to a gene. In germline, CDR1 is ENHRY, CDR2 SYGVKD.

The chain is built from TRBV5-5 and TRBJ1-2, with D tentatively TRBD1 (6 bases). V was cut by 0 bases and J by 0 bases, with 9 bases left in between. Per the germline V gene, CDR1 is SGHKS and CDR2 is YYEKEE (reference sequence). The CDR3 loop spans 15 amino acids. In nucleotides, the CDR3 is TGTGCCAGCAGCTTGGAGGGACATACTAACTATGGCTACACCTTC. This translates into CASSLEGHTNYGYTF.

The chain is built from TRBV5-4 and TRBJ2-7; the D is unclear. CDR1 SGHNT and CDR2 YYREEE come from the germline V gene (reference sequence). The CDR3 has 12 amino acids. Trimming took 3 bases from V and 7 from J, leaving 11 bases between them. This CDR3 reads CASSSPGGEQYF. DNA for the CDR3: TGTGCCAGCAGCTCCCCCGGTGGTGAGCAGTACTTC.

This clone was seen just once. The genes are TRBV9 and TRBJ2-1; possible D gene TRBD2, 5 bases. This CDR3 has 15 amino acids. Germline V gene lookup returns CDR1 SGDLS and CDR2 YYNGEE. The V gene lost 4 bases and the J gene lost 6 bases, with 17 bases spanning the gap. CDR3 protein: CASSISNLDSNEQFF. DNA for the CDR3: TGTGCCAGCAGCATAAGTAATTTGGACTCCAATGAGCAGTTCTTC.

The chain carries TRBV19 and TRBJ2-5; D not certain. Per germline, CDR1 LNHDA and CDR2 SQIVND (reference sequence). V lost 4 bases, J lost 1 base, and 10 bases lay in between. The length of the CDR3 is 14 residues. CDR3 protein: CASSTLASQETQYF. CDR3 coding DNA: TGTGCCAGTAGTACCCTGGCAAGCCAAGAGACCCAGTACTTC. The full variable domain, completed using reference TRBV19 and TRBJ2-5, is DGGITQSPKYLFRKEGQNVTLSCEQNLNHDAMYWYRQDPGQGLRLIYYSQIVNDFQKGDIAEGYSVSREKKESFPLTVTSAQKNPTAFYLCASSTLASQETQYFGPGTRLLVL.

The chain is built from TRBV4-3 and TRBJ2-1; the match to TRBD2 covers 12 bases. The CDR3 loop spans 16 amino acids. The V and J ends lost 3 bases and 5 bases, in that order; junction bases with no gene match: 5. The germline V gene has CDR1 LGHNA and CDR2 YSLEER. The CDR3 sequence is CASSHRTSGMNNEQFF. DNA of the CDR3: TGCGCCAGCAGCCATCGGACTAGCGGGATGAACAATGAGCAGTTCTTC.

The CDR3 DNA sequence: TGTGCCAGCAGCGGGGTAGCGTACAATGAGCAGTTCTTC. It translates to CASSGVAYNEQFF. The J gene is TRBJ2-1, the V gene TRBV7-2, with D possibly TRBD2 on 5 matching bases. The length of the CDR3 is 13 residues. The germline V gene encodes CDR1 SGHTA and CDR2 FQGNSA. Between the trimmed V and J ends, which lost 5 bases and 4 bases, there was a span of 9 bases.

The rearrangement joins TRBV27 to TRBJ1-5, with a tentative D call TRBD1 (5 bases). CDR1 is MNHEY, CDR2 SMNVEV, per germline (reference sequence). The CDR3 length is 16 residues. V was shortened by 10 bases and J by 6 bases, with 25 bases between the two germline ends. Written as DNA, the CDR3 is TGTGCCACTGCAAAACGGGGCGGGGAAGGCAGTCAGCCCCAGCATTTT. Translated, it gives CATAKRGGEGSQPQHF.

The V call is TRBV7-6, the J call TRBJ2-7; 8 bases agree with TRBD1. The CDR3 runs to 16 residues. Germline CDR1 is SGHVS and CDR2 is FNYEAQ. Trimming took 3 bases from V and 3 from J; bases not matched to a gene: 10. CDR3 amino acids: CASSFSPGTGGYEQYF. CDR3 DNA: TGTGCCAGCAGCTTTAGTCCCGGGACAGGCGGCTACGAGCAGTACTTC.

This sequence joins TRBV11-3 and TRBJ1-1; no firm D call. This CDR3 has 13 amino acids. Germline loops: CDR1 SGHNT, CDR2 YENEEA. V dropped 3 bases and J dropped 5 bases, with 10 bases sitting between them. The CDR3 DNA follows: TGTGCCAGCAGCTTGAGTCGGTGGACTGAAGCTTTCTTT. This translates into CASSLSRWTEAFF.

The chain employs TRBV5-1 and TRBJ2-5; D might be TRBD2 (6 bases). The V gene's germline CDR1 is SGHRS and CDR2 YFSETQ. The CDR3 runs 15 residues. The V end was cut by 1 base, the J end by 1 base, with 11 bases between. The CDR3 spells CASSLMPGGQETQYF. As DNA, the CDR3 is TGCGCCAGCAGCTTGATGCCCGGGGGCCAAGAGACCCAGTACTTC.

The chain joins TRBV18 to TRBJ2-7; the match to TRBD1 covers 8 bases. CDR3 length: 13 residues. V shed 6 bases, J shed 3 bases, and the junction held 4 bases outside the gene matches. From germline, CDR1 is KGHSH and CDR2 LQKENI. The CDR3 bases are TGTGCCAGCTCCCGACAGGGGATCTACGAGCAGTACTTC. It is translated as CASSRQGIYEQYF.

The gene calls are TRBV9 and TRBJ2-1, with 12 bases lining up with TRBD2. In germline, CDR1 is SGDLS, CDR2 YYNGEE. The V and J ends lost 3 bases and 5 bases, in that order; junction bases with no gene match: 12. This CDR3 is 18 amino acids long. Here the CDR3 reads CASSGDPWTSGTNNEQFF. Written as DNA, the CDR3 is TGTGCCAGCAGCGGAGACCCCTGGACTAGCGGGACGAACAATGAGCAGTTCTTC.

V is TRBV5-1 and J is TRBJ1-1; TRBD1 is a possible D gene (5 bases). V lost 4 bases to trimming and J lost 1 base, with 8 bases between them. This CDR3 is built from 13 residues. Germline V gene sequence: CDR1 SGHRS, CDR2 YFSETQ. The CDR3 spells CASSVQENTEAFF. For the CDR3, the DNA is TGCGCCAGCAGCGTACAGGAGAACACTGAAGCTTTCTTT.

The chain combines TRBV7-8 with TRBJ1-5; possibly TRBD1 for D (5 bases). This CDR3 has 14 amino acids. V lost 5 bases to trimming and J lost 3 bases, with 11 bases between them. CDR1 SGHVS and CDR2 FQNEAQ come from the germline V gene. DNA for the CDR3: TGTGCCAGCAGCGAACGACAGCACAATCAGCCCCAGCATTTT. Its protein is CASSERQHNQPQHF.

The CDR3 sequence: CASKKEEATEQFF. The DNA for the CDR3 is TGTGCCAGCAAGAAGGAGGAGGCGACTGAGCAGTTCTTC. J is TRBJ2-1 and V is TRBV11-2, with D possibly matching TRBD2 (5 bases). CDR3 length equals 13 residues. Trimming took 7 bases from V and 9 from J, leaving 16 bases between them. Germline V lookup: CDR1 SGHAT, CDR2 FQNNGV.

The chain recombines TRBV14 with TRBJ1-1; perhaps TRBD1 as D (5 bases). Looked up from germline, CDR1 is SGHDN and CDR2 is FVKESK. This CDR3 region has 15 residues. V was trimmed by 0 bases and J by 5 bases, leaving 13 bases between them. The chain's CDR3 is CASSQERGGMTEAFF. The CDR3 region has the DNA TGTGCCAGCAGCCAAGAGAGGGGAGGGATGACTGAAGCTTTCTTT.